The clone carrying this T cell receptor beta chain was detected only a few times. Its antigen is unidentified. Genomic DNA, the template, was used for profiling of the TCR beta VDJ and CDR3. TCRdb analysed the reads with MiXCR anew, one entry per CDR3 protein. The table lists some 150,000 distinct CDR3 sequences, roughly 48% of them singletons, with more than 0.85% in the top ten. The CDR3 contains 15 residues. J gave up 0 bases and V 4 bases, and 4 bases lay outside the gene matches. Per germline, CDR1 LGHDT and CDR2 YNNKEL (reference sequence). The sample is drawn from a study of CD8+CD57+ T cells in acquired aplastic anemia. Overall study: On average, sorted CD4+ and CD8+ cells gave 2.5 to 4 ug of DNA.

Study-wide results and caveats: A set of approximately 29 CD8+ CDR3 sequences was shared between patients and controls, and these sequences appeared highly expressed in patients. Patient and control CD8+ Simpson's diversity was not significantly different.

Patients chosen for sequencing had shown CD8+CD57+ cell expansion by flow cytometry. The material sequenced was sorted CD4+, CD8+, or CD8+CD57+ T cells (not recorded which) from PBMCs. The chain combines TRBV3-1 with TRBJ2-3; 7 bases line up with TRBD1. The sequence was obtained from a human donor with aplastic anemia. CDR3 loop: CASSPGTASTDTQYF. CDR3 DNA: TGTGCCAGCAGCCCCGGGACAGCTAGCACAGATACGCAGTATTTT.